A selection of T cell receptor beta chains follows, all from one sample in a study of blood T cell repertoires in COVID-19. Data came from immunoSEQ multiplex PCR; TCRdb stores just in-frame clones and leaves some out. Here the sample spans roughly 290,000 clones, approximately 85% being singletons. Sample: PBMCs or T cells enriched from blood (not recorded which). The receptors stem from a man younger than 40 who had recovered from COVID-19. Both conserved end residues are part of each CDR3. Fields, in order: V gene, J gene, D gene, clone size, CDR3 protein, CDR3 DNA. The D gene is left open where the match is weak. Clone size, where shown, is once, few, many, or a class for clones that have expanded.

>TRBV3-1/TRBV3-2|TRBJ2-3|TRBD2|NA
CASSHPIGGLAGGGLTDTQYF
TGTGCCAGCAGCCACCCCATCGGAGGGCTAGCGGGGGGTGGGTTGACAGATACGCAGTATTTT
>TRBV15|TRBJ2-1|NA|NA
CATSQALSGEQFF
TGTGCCACCTCACAGGCCCTATCGGGTGAGCAGTTCTTC
>TRBV19|TRBJ2-1|NA|NA
CASSINRSGNEQFF
TGTGCCAGTAGTATAAACAGGTCAGGCAATGAGCAGTTCTTC
>TRBV10-1|TRBJ1-5|NA|NA
CASSGGAGQPQHF
TGCGCCAGCAGCGGGGGGGCCGGGCAGCCCCAGCATTTT
>TRBV6-5|TRBJ1-2|NA|NA
CASSYTSGIDYTF
TGTGCCAGCAGTTACACGTCAGGCATAGACTACACCTTC
>TRBV19|TRBJ1-2|TRBD1|few
CASSTPGQGNNGYTF
TGTGCCAGTAGTACACCGGGACAGGGGAATAATGGCTACACCTTC
>TRBV9|TRBJ1-6|NA|NA
CASSVDSSYNSPLHF
TGTGCCAGCAGCGTAGACAGCTCCTATAATTCACCCCTCCACTTT
>TRBV27|TRBJ2-5|TRBD1|NA
CASQTLTGEGETQYF
TGTGCCAGTCAAACCCTAACAGGGGAAGGAGAGACCCAGTACTTC
>TRBV9|TRBJ2-6|NA|NA
CASSVIGGVSGANVLTF
TGTGCCAGCAGCGTAATTGGCGGGGTCTCTGGGGCCAACGTCCTGACTTTC
>TRBV4-1|TRBJ2-5|NA|once
CASSHLPGQQETQYF
TGCGCCAGCAGCCATTTGCCGGGACAACAAGAGACCCAGTACTTC
>TRBV5-4|TRBJ2-6|NA|NA
CASRPTGSGANVLTF
TGTGCCAGCAGGCCGACGGGCTCTGGGGCCAACGTCCTGACTTTC
>TRBV7-6|TRBJ2-1|TRBD2|NA
CASSSRLYSGTSTPYNEQFF
TGTGCCAGCAGCTCTAGATTGTACTCCGGGACTAGCACCCCGTACAATGAGCAGTTCTTC
>TRBV30|TRBJ2-3|NA|NA
CARQSSTDTQYF
TGTGCCCGACAGTCTAGCACAGATACGCAGTATTTT
>TRBV5-6|TRBJ2-1|NA|NA
CASSGIQENDNEQFF
TGTGCCAGCAGCGGAATACAGGAAAACGACAATGAGCAGTTCTTC
>TRBV3-1/TRBV3-2|TRBJ1-5|NA|NA
CASSQDQIQPQHF
TGTGCCAGCAGCCAAGATCAGATTCAGCCCCAGCATTTT
>TRBV7-8|TRBJ1-1|NA|NA
CASSLSSGREAFF
TGTGCCAGCAGCTTATCCTCAGGGAGGGAAGCTTTCTTT
>TRBV24-1|TRBJ2-2|TRBD1|NA
CATDRGTGELFF
TGTGCCACGGACAGGGGCACCGGGGAGCTGTTTTTT
>TRBV11-2|TRBJ2-5|TRBD1|NA
CASSSRDRAPLTQYF
TGTGCCAGCAGCTCCAGGGACAGGGCGCCCTTGACCCAGTACTTC
>TRBV18|TRBJ2-2|NA|NA
CATPEDRTGELFF
TGTGCCACCCCCGAAGACAGGACCGGGGAGCTGTTTTTT
>TRBV6-4|TRBJ2-2|TRBD1|NA
CASSEGTGENGELFF
TGTGCCAGCAGTGAAGGGACAGGAGAAAACGGGGAGCTGTTTTTT
>TRBV27|TRBJ1-3|NA|NA
CASRTGLAGNTIYF
TGTGCCAGCAGGACAGGTCTCGCCGGAAACACCATATATTTT
>TRBV18|TRBJ2-7|TRBD1|once
CASSPWTGSSYEQYF
TGTGCCAGCTCACCGTGGACAGGGTCCTCCTACGAGCAGTACTTC
>TRBV9|TRBJ2-1|NA|few
CASSVAGGAWNEQFF
TGTGCCAGCAGCGTAGCGGGGGGCGCGTGGAATGAGCAGTTCTTC
>TRBV9|TRBJ2-3|TRBD2|NA
CASSVEPSGLTDTQYF
TGTGCCAGCAGCGTAGAGCCTAGCGGACTCACAGATACGCAGTATTTT
>TRBV27|TRBJ1-2|NA|NA
CASSSVRGGYGYTF
TGTGCCAGCAGTAGCGTAAGGGGGGGCTATGGCTACACCTTC
>TRBV5-4|TRBJ1-2|NA|NA
CASSLPSGLTGGGYGYTF
TGTGCCAGCAGCTTACCTTCGGGACTGACCGGCGGCGGATATGGCTACACCTTC
>TRBV7-9|TRBJ1-3|NA|NA
CASSLGGHYSGNTIYF
TGTGCCAGCAGCTTAGGTGGCCATTACTCTGGAAACACCATATATTTT
>TRBV10-2|TRBJ1-1|TRBD1|NA
CASSDRDRWNTEAFF
TGCGCCAGCAGTGACAGGGACAGGTGGAACACTGAAGCTTTCTTT
>TRBV10-3|TRBJ2-1|TRBD2|NA
CAISRSSGGGGEQFF
TGTGCCATCAGCAGATCTAGCGGGGGCGGAGGTGAGCAGTTCTTC
>TRBV3-1/TRBV3-2|TRBJ2-3|TRBD2|NA
CASSLHNRGLVLGTDTQYF
TGTGCCAGCAGCCTACACAACCGGGGACTAGTGCTCGGTACAGATACGCAGTATTTT
>TRBV5-5|TRBJ1-1|NA|NA
CASSRRSDTEAFF
TGTGCCAGCAGCCGGAGGTCGGACACTGAAGCTTTCTTT
>TRBV10-3|TRBJ1-2|NA|NA
CAITTRVEDGYTF
TGTGCCATCACTACCAGGGTAGAAGATGGCTACACCTTC
>TRBV7-9|TRBJ1-3|NA|NA
CASQGGHGNTIYF
TGTGCCTCACAGGGAGGGCATGGAAACACCATATATTTT
>TRBV13|TRBJ2-7|TRBD2|NA
CASSSRGAGDFYEQYF
TGTGCCAGCAGCTCCCGGGGAGCGGGGGATTTCTACGAGCAGTACTTC
>TRBV6-5|TRBJ1-1|NA|NA
CASSYSRGVTEAFF
TGTGCCAGCAGTTACTCCCGGGGTGTCACTGAAGCTTTCTTT
>TRBV5-1|TRBJ1-3|TRBD1|NA
CASSLEGQGFAGNTIYF
TGCGCCAGCAGCTTGGAGGGACAGGGTTTCGCCGGAAACACCATATATTTT
>TRBV9|TRBJ2-5|TRBD1|NA
CASSVAGTASETQYF
TGTGCCAGCAGCGTAGCTGGGACAGCGTCAGAGACCCAGTACTTC
>TRBV9|TRBJ2-2|TRBD1|NA
CASSANTGTGLGRGELFF
TGTGCCAGCAGCGCCAATACCGGGACAGGGCTGGGCCGCGGGGAGCTGTTTTTT
>TRBV11-2|TRBJ1-1|TRBD1|NA
CASSPGQGAITEAFF
TGTGCCAGCAGCCCAGGACAGGGGGCGATCACTGAAGCTTTCTTT
>TRBV3-1/TRBV3-2|TRBJ1-1|TRBD1|NA
CASSLIQGAEAFF
TGTGCCAGCAGCCTAATACAGGGGGCTGAAGCTTTCTTT
>TRBV15|TRBJ2-7|NA|NA
CATSRDLGGSEEQYF
TGTGCCACCAGCAGAGATTTGGGGGGAAGTGAGGAGCAGTACTTC